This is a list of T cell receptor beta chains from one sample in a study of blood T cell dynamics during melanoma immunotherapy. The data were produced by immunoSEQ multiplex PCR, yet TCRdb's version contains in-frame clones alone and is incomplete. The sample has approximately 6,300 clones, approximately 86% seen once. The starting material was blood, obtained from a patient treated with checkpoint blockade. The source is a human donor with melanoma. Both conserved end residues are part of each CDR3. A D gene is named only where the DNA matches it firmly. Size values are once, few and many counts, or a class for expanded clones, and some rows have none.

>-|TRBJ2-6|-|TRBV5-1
CASSLGVSGANVLTF
TGCGCCAGCAGCTTGGGCGTCTCTGGGGCCAACGTCCTGACTTTC
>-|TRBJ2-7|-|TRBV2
CASSEPERVYEQYF
TGTGCCAGCAGTGAACCGGAGAGGGTCTACGAGCAGTACTTC
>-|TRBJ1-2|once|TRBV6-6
CASSQRSAGYTF
TGTGCCAGCAGCCAAAGGTCGGCGGGCTACACCTTC
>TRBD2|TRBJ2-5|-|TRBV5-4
CASSGGGAPGAGGAQYF
TGTGCCAGCAGCGGGGGAGGGGCCCCCGGGGCGGGGGGGGCCCAGTACTTC
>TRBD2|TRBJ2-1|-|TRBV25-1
CASSGRTSGDNEQFF
TGTGCCAGCAGTGGACGGACTAGCGGGGACAATGAGCAGTTCTTC
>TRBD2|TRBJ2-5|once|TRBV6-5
CASSLAGGPQETQYF
TGTGCCAGCAGTCTAGCGGGGGGGCCTCAAGAGACCCAGTACTTC
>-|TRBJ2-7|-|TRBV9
CASSVGRFSYEQYF
TGTGCCAGCAGCGTAGGGCGGTTCTCCTACGAGCAGTACTTC
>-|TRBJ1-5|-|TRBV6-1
CASSEAPQNQPQHF
TGTGCCAGCAGTGAAGCGCCCCAAAATCAGCCCCAGCATTTT
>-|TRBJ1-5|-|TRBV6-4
CASTGGPHINQPQHF
TGTGCCAGCACCGGGGGGCCCCACATTAATCAGCCCCAGCATTTT
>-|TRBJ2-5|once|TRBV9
CASSVVMGAETQYF
TGTGCCAGCAGCGTAGTAATGGGGGCGGAGACCCAGTACTTC
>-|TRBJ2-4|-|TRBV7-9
CASSLEWGQNIQYF
TGTGCCAGCAGCTTAGAGTGGGGCCAAAACATTCAGTACTTC
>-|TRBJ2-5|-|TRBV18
CASSSRDSIFETQYF
TGTGCCAGCTCGTCCCGGGACTCTATATTTGAGACCCAGTACTTC
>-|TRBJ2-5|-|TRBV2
CASSEAWRGKETQYF
TGTGCCAGCAGTGAAGCGTGGAGGGGAAAAGAGACCCAGTACTTC
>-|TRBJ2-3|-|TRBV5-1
CASSLASRVSGDTQYF
TGCGCCAGCAGCTTGGCCTCAAGGGTGAGTGGAGATACGCAGTATTTT
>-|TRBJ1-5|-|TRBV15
CATSRDNRVLEPQHF
TGTGCCACCAGCAGAGACAACAGGGTTTTGGAGCCCCAGCATTTT
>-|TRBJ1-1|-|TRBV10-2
CASMNFAGSGTEAFF
TGCGCCAGCATGAACTTCGCGGGCTCCGGGACTGAAGCTTTCTTT
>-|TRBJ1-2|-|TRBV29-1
CSAQRARDYGYTF
TGCAGCGCCCAGAGGGCAAGGGACTATGGCTACACCTTC
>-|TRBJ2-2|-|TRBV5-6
CASSLIGLGRGELFF
TGTGCCAGCAGCTTAATAGGACTGGGTCGGGGGGAGCTGTTTTTT
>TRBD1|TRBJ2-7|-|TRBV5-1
CASSIGQGDRNEQYF
TGCGCCAGCAGCATAGGACAGGGAGATCGGAACGAGCAGTACTTC
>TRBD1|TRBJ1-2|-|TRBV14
CASSAGTGPYGYTF
TGTGCCAGCAGCGCCGGGACAGGACCTTATGGCTACACCTTC
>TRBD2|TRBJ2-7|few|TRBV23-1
CASSLLLAGSYPYEQYF
TGCGCCAGCAGTCTTCTACTAGCGGGGAGCTACCCCTACGAGCAGTACTTC
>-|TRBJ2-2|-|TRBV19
CASSIVPTGELFF
TGTGCCAGTAGTATAGTGCCCACCGGGGAGCTGTTTTTT
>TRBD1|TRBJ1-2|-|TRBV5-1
CASSLTTGGTNYGYTF
TGCGCCAGCAGCTTAACCACAGGGGGAACTAACTATGGCTACACCTTC
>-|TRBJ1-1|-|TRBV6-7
CASSYRGDLNTEAFF
TGTGCCAGCAGTTACAGAGGAGATTTGAACACTGAAGCTTTCTTT
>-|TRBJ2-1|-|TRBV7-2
CASSLARTAWNEQFF
TGTGCCAGCAGCTTAGCTAGGACAGCTTGGAATGAGCAGTTCTTC
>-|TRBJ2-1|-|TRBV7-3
CASSLTVRPGEQFF
TGTGCCAGCAGCTTAACAGTCCGACCTGGGGAGCAGTTCTTC
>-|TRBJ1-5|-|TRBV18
CASSPRRHLSNQPQHF
TGTGCCAGCTCACCACGCCGACACCTTAGCAATCAGCCCCAGCATTTT
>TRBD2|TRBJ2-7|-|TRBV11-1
CASSLGGGPSYEQYF
TGTGCCAGCAGCTTAGGCGGGGGGCCCTCCTACGAGCAGTACTTC
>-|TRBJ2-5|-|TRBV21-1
CASSKRRVSLIPQETQYF
TGTGCCAGCAGCAAAAGGAGAGTAAGCCTAATCCCTCAAGAGACCCAGTACTTC
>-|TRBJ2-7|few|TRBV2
CASRDYTYEQYF
TGTGCCAGCAGGGACTACACCTACGAGCAGTACTTC
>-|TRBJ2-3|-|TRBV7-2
CASSSLVADTQYF
TGTGCCAGCAGCTCGTTAGTGGCAGATACGCAGTATTTT
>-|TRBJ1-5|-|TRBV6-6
CASTTSGAGQPQHF
TGTGCCAGCACTACATCAGGGGCGGGTCAGCCCCAGCATTTT
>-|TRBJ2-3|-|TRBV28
CASIRAGVRTDTQYF
TGTGCCAGCATCCGGGCAGGGGTCCGCACAGATACGCAGTATTTT
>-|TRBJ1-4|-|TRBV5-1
CASSGGSGNEKLFF
TGCGCCAGCAGCGGGGGAAGTGGGAATGAAAAACTGTTTTTT
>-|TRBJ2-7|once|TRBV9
CASSPRRRDLSYEQYF
TGTGCCAGCAGCCCACGCCGTCGAGACCTCTCCTACGAGCAGTACTTC
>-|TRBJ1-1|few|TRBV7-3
CASSLGDGTEAFF
TGTGCCAGCAGCTTAGGGGACGGCACTGAAGCTTTCTTT
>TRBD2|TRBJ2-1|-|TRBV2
CASSANSGGAGEQFF
TGTGCCAGCAGTGCCAATAGCGGGGGGGCCGGGGAGCAGTTCTTC
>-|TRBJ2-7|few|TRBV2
CASSEARRGSHEQYF
TGTGCCAGCAGTGAAGCGCGGCGAGGGTCTCACGAGCAGTACTTC
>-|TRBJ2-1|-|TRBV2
CASSEARGPYNEQFF
TGTGCCAGCAGTGAAGCGCGGGGGCCTTACAATGAGCAGTTCTTC